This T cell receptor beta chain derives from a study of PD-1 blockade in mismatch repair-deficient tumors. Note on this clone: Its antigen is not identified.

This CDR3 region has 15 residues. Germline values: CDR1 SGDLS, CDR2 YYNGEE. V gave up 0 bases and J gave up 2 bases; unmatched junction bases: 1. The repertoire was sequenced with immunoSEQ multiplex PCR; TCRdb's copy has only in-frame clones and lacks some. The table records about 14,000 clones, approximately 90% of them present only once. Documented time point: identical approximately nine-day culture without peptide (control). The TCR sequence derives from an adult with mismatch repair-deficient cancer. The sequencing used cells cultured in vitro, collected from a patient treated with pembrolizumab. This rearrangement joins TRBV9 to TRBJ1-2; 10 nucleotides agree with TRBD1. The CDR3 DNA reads TGTGCCAGCAGCGTAGAGGGACAGGGGAACTATGGCTACACCTTC. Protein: CASSVEGQGNYGYTF.